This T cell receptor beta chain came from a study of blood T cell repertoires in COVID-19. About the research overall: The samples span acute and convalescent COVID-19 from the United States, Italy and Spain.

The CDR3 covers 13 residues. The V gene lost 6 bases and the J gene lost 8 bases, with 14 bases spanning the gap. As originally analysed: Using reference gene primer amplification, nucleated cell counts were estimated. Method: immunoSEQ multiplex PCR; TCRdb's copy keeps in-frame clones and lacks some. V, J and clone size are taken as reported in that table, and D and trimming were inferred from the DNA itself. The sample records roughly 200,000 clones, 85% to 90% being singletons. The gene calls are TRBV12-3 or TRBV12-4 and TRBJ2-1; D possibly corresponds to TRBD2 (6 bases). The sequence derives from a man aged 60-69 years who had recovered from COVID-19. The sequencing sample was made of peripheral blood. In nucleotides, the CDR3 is TGTGCCAGCAGCGGGACTCAGAGGGATGAGCAGTTCTTC. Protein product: CASSGTQRDEQFF.